This section outlines one T cell receptor beta chain sequence together with its context. Its antigen remains unidentified. The same CDR3 can be traced to other DNA sequences in this sample. Clones were sequenced by immunoSEQ multiplex PCR, and TCRdb holds only the in-frame ones, with some missing. The table records about 700,000 clones, about 91% of them present only once. Terminally differentiated effector memory CD45RA+ cells were excluded from the naive CD8 cells, which were CD45RO-negative and positively selected for CCR7. The source of the sample is a study of shared clonotypes between healthy human individuals. Study-level findings and limits: Clonotypes not shared had lower generation probabilities than those common to all four donors. Rarefaction indicated that sorted-subset sequencing remained incomplete although depth was large. Clonotypes that were shared across a handful of donors made up approximately 5% of naive CD4 clonotypes.

This TCR was sampled from a young man in good health. The sample comprised naive CD8+ T cells sorted from blood.

The CDR3 spells CASSLWDNEQFF. CDR3 nucleotide sequence: TGTGCCAGCAGTTTATGGGATAATGAGCAGTTCTTC. The chain couples TRBV28 to TRBJ2-1, with D hard to call. Trimming shortened V by 0 bases and J by 7 bases, and 4 bases separated the two germline ends. Germline CDR1 is MDHEN and CDR2 is SYDVKM. The CDR3 is 12 amino acids. Variable domain in full (rest from reference TRBV28 and TRBJ2-1): DVKVTQSSRYLVKRTGEKVFLECVQDMDHENMFWYRQDPGLGLRLIYFSYDVKMKEKGDIPEGYSVSREKKERFSLILESASTNQTSMYLCASSLWDNEQFFGPGTRLTVL.